The rows below give T cell receptor beta chains drawn from one sample of a study of CD8 T cells in Susac syndrome. TCRdb reprocessed the immunoSEQ multiplex PCR reads with MiXCR, giving one entry per CDR3 protein. The sample includes about 81,000 distinct CDR3 sequences, 85% to 95% of them seen just once. The sequencing input was CD8+ T cells from PBMCs. The receptors derive from a human donor with Susac syndrome. Both conserved end residues are part of each CDR3. Fields, in order: CDR3 length, V gene, clone size, J gene, D gene, CDR3 protein, CDR3 DNA. D genes are given only for firm matches. The size entry is marked missing in some rows and otherwise reads once, few, many or a size class.

14	TRBV7-9	.	TRBJ2-1	.	CASRKSERLDEQFF	TGTGCCAGCAGAAAATCGGAGCGATTGGATGAGCAGTTCTTC
13	TRBV15	.	TRBJ2-1	.	CATSSTRFNEQFF	TGTGCCACCTCCTCCACTAGGTTCAATGAGCAGTTCTTC
17	TRBV3-1	.	TRBJ2-7	TRBD1	CASSQGATGVVPYEQYF	TGTGCCAGCAGCCAAGGCGCGACAGGGGTTGTACCCTACGAGCAGTACTTC
12	TRBV5-1	.	TRBJ2-2	.	CASNANTGELFF	TGCGCCAGCAACGCCAACACCGGGGAGCTGTTTTTT
12	TRBV30	.	TRBJ2-2	TRBD1	CVANRGTGELFF	TGTGTAGCTAACAGGGGCACCGGGGAGCTGTTTTTT
15	TRBV28	once	TRBJ2-7	.	CASSLREDRHYEQYF	TGTGCCAGCAGTTTGAGGGAGGACAGGCACTACGAGCAGTACTTC
12	TRBV6-5	.	TRBJ1-1	.	CASSYAGNEAFF	TGTGCCAGCAGTTACGCTGGAAATGAAGCTTTCTTT
13	TRBV29-1	.	TRBJ2-2	.	CSVELSSTGELFF	TGCAGCGTTGAGCTAAGTTCAACCGGGGAGCTGTTTTTT
16	TRBV15	.	TRBJ2-2	.	CATSPSLDRVPGELFF	TGTGCCACCAGCCCTTCGCTAGACCGGGTCCCCGGGGAGCTGTTTTTT
15	TRBV4-3	.	TRBJ2-7	.	CASSQDPSDSYEQYF	TGCGCCAGCAGCCAAGATCCGAGCGATTCCTACGAGCAGTACTTC
15	TRBV27	.	TRBJ1-4	.	CASSLSGAGNEKLFF	TGTGCCAGCAGTTTATCGGGGGCCGGTAATGAAAAACTGTTTTTT
13	TRBV13	.	TRBJ2-1	.	CASSRWDYNEQFF	TGTGCCAGCAGCCGCTGGGACTACAATGAGCAGTTCTTC
14	TRBV5-6	.	TRBJ2-4	.	CASSVDGSPNIQYF	TGTGCCAGCAGCGTGGACGGCAGCCCAAACATTCAGTACTTC
14	TRBV28	.	TRBJ2-3	.	CASSKTILTDTQYF	TGTGCCAGCAGTAAGACCATTCTCACAGATACGCAGTATTTT
14	TRBV9	.	TRBJ2-7	.	CASSVGDIGYEQYF	TGTGCCAGCAGCGTCGGGGACATCGGCTACGAGCAGTACTTC
15	TRBV12-3/TRBV12-4	.	TRBJ2-5	.	CASSPGTAGQETQYF	TGTGCCAGCAGTCCCGGGACCGCGGGGCAAGAGACCCAGTACTTC
12	TRBV18	.	TRBJ2-1	.	CASSQLAVEQFF	TGTGCCAGCTCACAGCTAGCAGTTGAGCAGTTCTTC
15	TRBV12-5	.	TRBJ2-5	TRBD1	CASGSSDRPQETQYF	TGTGCTAGTGGTTCATCGGACAGGCCACAAGAGACCCAGTACTTC
16	TRBV11-2	.	TRBJ2-1	.	CASSPFSGKSYNEQFF	TGTGCCAGCAGCCCCTTTTCCGGGAAAAGCTACAATGAGCAGTTCTTC
16	TRBV9	once	TRBJ1-1	.	CASTPARTGGNTEAFF	TGTGCCAGCACCCCAGCCCGAACAGGAGGGAACACTGAAGCTTTCTTT
13	TRBV4-2	.	TRBJ2-1	TRBD2	CASSQVGGAEQFF	TGTGCCAGCAGCCAAGTGGGAGGGGCTGAGCAGTTCTTC
12	TRBV7-9	once	TRBJ2-1	.	CASSFPDLEQFF	TGTGCCAGCAGCTTCCCCGACCTGGAGCAGTTCTTC
12	TRBV7-8	.	TRBJ2-7	.	CASSLVSGEQYF	TGTGCCAGCAGCTTAGTCTCTGGCGAGCAGTACTTC
15	TRBV27	once	TRBJ1-2	.	CASRLGLTQGYGYTF	TGTGCCAGCAGACTCGGACTCACCCAGGGCTATGGCTACACCTTC
17	TRBV11-2	once	TRBJ2-3	TRBD2	CASSLSPSGIATDTQYF	TGTGCCAGCAGCTTAAGTCCTAGCGGAATTGCCACAGATACGCAGTATTTT
15	TRBV12-3/TRBV12-4	.	TRBJ2-7	TRBD2	CASSLATSGFYEQYF	TGTGCCAGCAGTTTGGCGACTAGCGGATTCTACGAGCAGTACTTC
16	TRBV27	.	TRBJ1-6	.	CASSSTGSSYNSPLHF	TGTGCCAGCAGTTCCACAGGAAGCTCCTATAATTCACCCCTCCACTTT
14	TRBV19	.	TRBJ1-5	.	CASSPGANNQPQHF	TGTGCCAGTAGCCCGGGAGCTAACAATCAGCCCCAGCATTTT
12	TRBV7-9	.	TRBJ2-7	.	CASSTNTQRWYF	TGTGCCAGCAGCACGAATACTCAGCGGTGGTACTTC
12	TRBV13	once	TRBJ1-1	.	CASSTGYTEAFF	TGTGCCAGCAGCACAGGGTATACTGAAGCTTTCTTT
15	TRBV5-1	.	TRBJ2-7	TRBD2	CASSLGEGNSYEQYF	TGCGCCAGCAGCTTGGGGGAGGGTAACTCCTACGAGCAGTACTTC
15	TRBV6-4	few	TRBJ2-5	TRBD2	CASSEGLADQETQYF	TGTGCCAGCAGTGAGGGACTAGCGGACCAAGAGACCCAGTACTTC
14	TRBV2	.	TRBJ2-1	TRBD2	CASSEAGVANEQFF	TGTGCCAGCAGTGAGGCGGGGGTCGCCAATGAGCAGTTCTTC
15	TRBV3-1	.	TRBJ2-1	.	CASSHRMGGGSEQFF	TGTGCCAGCAGCCATAGAATGGGAGGAGGGTCTGAGCAGTTCTTC
14	TRBV27	.	TRBJ1-5	.	CASSQAGMYQPQHF	TGTGCCAGCAGTCAGGCAGGGATGTATCAGCCCCAGCATTTT
12	TRBV5-6	.	TRBJ1-3	.	CASSLWRDTIYF	TGTGCCAGCAGCTTGTGGAGGGACACCATATATTTT
13	TRBV27	.	TRBJ2-5	.	CASRPDWGETQYF	TGTGCCAGCAGGCCGGACTGGGGAGAGACCCAGTACTTC
14	TRBV2	.	TRBJ2-1	.	CASSDTARGHEQFF	TGTGCCAGCAGTGACACAGCAAGGGGCCATGAGCAGTTCTTC
14	TRBV5-1	.	TRBJ1-1	.	CASSLAGGHTEAFF	TGCGCCAGCAGCTTGGCCGGGGGCCACACTGAAGCTTTCTTT
13	TRBV12-3/TRBV12-4	.	TRBJ2-2	.	CASSFPEPGELFF	TGTGCCAGCAGTTTTCCGGAACCCGGGGAGCTGTTTTTT
15	TRBV30	.	TRBJ2-1	TRBD2	CAWSVGTSPYNEQFF	TGTGCCTGGAGTGTTGGGACTAGCCCGTACAATGAGCAGTTCTTC
15	TRBV25-1	.	TRBJ1-1	.	CASSEFQGMNTEAFF	TGTGCCAGCAGTGAATTTCAGGGTATGAACACTGAAGCTTTCTTT
15	TRBV15	.	TRBJ2-1	.	CATSRAGLTYNEQFF	TGTGCCACCAGCAGAGCGGGACTCACCTACAATGAGCAGTTCTTC
16	TRBV30	.	TRBJ1-3	TRBD1	CAWSDGTGGSGNTIYF	TGTGCCTGGAGTGATGGGACAGGGGGTTCGGGAAACACCATATATTTT
16	TRBV7-9	.	TRBJ2-2	TRBD1	CASSPTGGRGTGELFF	TGTGCCAGCAGCCCGACAGGGGGCAGAGGGACCGGGGAGCTGTTTTTT
15	TRBV19	.	TRBJ2-5	.	CASSLAGGARETQYF	TGTGCCAGTAGCCTAGCCGGCGGGGCCCGGGAGACCCAGTACTTC
16	TRBV4-1	.	TRBJ2-1	.	CASSQDSGVSYNEQFF	TGCGCCAGCAGCCAAGATTCGGGGGTCTCCTACAATGAGCAGTTCTTC
15	TRBV27	.	TRBJ1-5	TRBD1	CASSWTGTRNQPQHF	TGTGCCAGCAGTTGGACAGGAACCCGCAATCAGCCCCAGCATTTT
14	TRBV9	.	TRBJ2-1	.	CASSVAANYNEQFF	TGTGCCAGCAGCGTAGCGGCAAATTACAATGAGCAGTTCTTC
14	TRBV28	.	TRBJ2-5	.	CASSLPQIQETQYF	TGTGCCAGCAGTTTACCCCAGATCCAAGAGACCCAGTACTTC
14	TRBV5-1	.	TRBJ2-7	.	CASSFGVSSYEQYF	TGCGCCAGCAGCTTCGGGGTCAGCTCCTACGAGCAGTACTTC
14	TRBV2	.	TRBJ1-1	.	CASSPGRMNTEAFF	TGTGCCAGCAGCCCCGGCAGGATGAACACTGAAGCTTTCTTT
15	TRBV24-1	.	TRBJ1-2	.	CATSDLLGFGYGYTF	TGTGCCACCAGTGATTTGCTGGGGTTCGGCTATGGCTACACCTTC
13	TRBV11-3	once	TRBJ2-2	.	CAIKKENTGELFF	TGTGCAATAAAAAAAGAGAACACCGGGGAGCTGTTTTTT
14	TRBV29-1	.	TRBJ2-5	.	CSVLSGLTKETQYF	TGCAGCGTCCTGAGCGGACTTACGAAAGAGACCCAGTACTTC
14	TRBV5-1	.	TRBJ2-7	.	CASSLAGGRHEQYF	TGCGCCAGCAGCTTGGCCGGCGGTCGCCACGAGCAGTACTTC